The text below deals with one T cell receptor beta chain. The data were produced by immunoSEQ multiplex PCR, yet TCRdb's version contains in-frame clones alone and is incomplete. The repertoire holds some 180,000 clones, with roughly 80% as singletons. This entry is derived from a study of blood T cell repertoires in COVID-19. Sequencing input: peripheral blood. The sequence came from a woman aged 40 to 55 with COVID-19, enrolled during active disease.

The chain's CDR3 is CASSDSTSGPQFF. The CDR3 bases are TGTGCCAGCAGTGACTCGACTAGCGGGCCGCAGTTCTTC. The chain recombines TRBV6-4 with TRBJ2-1; 10 bases are a match to TRBD2. V shed 0 bases, J shed 12 bases, and the junction held 2 bases outside the gene matches. The CDR3 runs to 13 residues. From germline, CDR1 is MRHNA and CDR2 SNTAGT.